The clone carrying this T cell receptor beta chain was counted a few times. TCRdb called the multiplex PCR reads again in MiXCR, with one record for every CDR3 protein. This sample carries some 97,000 distinct CDR3 sequences, 21% of them seen once, and the ten largest clones take approximately 1.3%. From germline, CDR1 is MNHEY and CDR2 SVGAGI. The length of the CDR3 is 14 residues. V was clipped by 4 bases and J by 4 bases, with 10 bases between them. The data stem from a study of breast tumors, draining lymph nodes, adjacent tissues. Samples came from axillary lymph nodes draining the breast cancer.

This TCR came from a female donor with breast cancer. Some clones in this sample may be carry-over from other donors' samples. This chain joins TRBV6-5 and TRBJ1-4; weak D call: TRBD1 (5 bases). The sequencing input was axillary lymph node tissue. CDR3 in amino acids: CASSFGANNEKLFF. The DNA for the CDR3 is TGTGCCAGCAGTTTCGGGGCTAATAATGAAAAACTGTTTTTT.